The clone carrying this TCR beta chain was counted a few times. The target antigen is unknown. Via MiXCR, TCRdb re-called the 5' RACE reads, giving one row per CDR3 protein. The repertoire holds a few hundred thousand distinct CDR3 sequences, with roughly an eighth as singletons. These data are taken from a study of T-cell memory formation after mild COVID-19. General study results and limits: Clones which contracted sat mainly in CM and EM if CD4+, and in EMRA if CD8+. Later expanders leaned toward CD4+, whereas clones contracting from day 15 to 85 were balanced CD4/CD8.

The receptor comes from a man in his late teens or twenties who had mild COVID-19 (a few samples of this study predate the infection). Cell type and time point are not known. Material for sequencing was PBMCs or a T cell subset sorted from them (not recorded which).

In DNA form, the CDR3 reads TGTGCCAGCACCCGGCCACCGAACACTGAAGCTTTCTTT. As protein: CASTRPPNTEAFF. V gene TRBV28 combines with J gene TRBJ1-1, with D unresolved. V was shortened by 7 bases and J by 1 base, with 10 bases between the two germline ends. The CDR3 has 13 residues. The germline V gene has CDR1 MDHEN and CDR2 SYDVKM.